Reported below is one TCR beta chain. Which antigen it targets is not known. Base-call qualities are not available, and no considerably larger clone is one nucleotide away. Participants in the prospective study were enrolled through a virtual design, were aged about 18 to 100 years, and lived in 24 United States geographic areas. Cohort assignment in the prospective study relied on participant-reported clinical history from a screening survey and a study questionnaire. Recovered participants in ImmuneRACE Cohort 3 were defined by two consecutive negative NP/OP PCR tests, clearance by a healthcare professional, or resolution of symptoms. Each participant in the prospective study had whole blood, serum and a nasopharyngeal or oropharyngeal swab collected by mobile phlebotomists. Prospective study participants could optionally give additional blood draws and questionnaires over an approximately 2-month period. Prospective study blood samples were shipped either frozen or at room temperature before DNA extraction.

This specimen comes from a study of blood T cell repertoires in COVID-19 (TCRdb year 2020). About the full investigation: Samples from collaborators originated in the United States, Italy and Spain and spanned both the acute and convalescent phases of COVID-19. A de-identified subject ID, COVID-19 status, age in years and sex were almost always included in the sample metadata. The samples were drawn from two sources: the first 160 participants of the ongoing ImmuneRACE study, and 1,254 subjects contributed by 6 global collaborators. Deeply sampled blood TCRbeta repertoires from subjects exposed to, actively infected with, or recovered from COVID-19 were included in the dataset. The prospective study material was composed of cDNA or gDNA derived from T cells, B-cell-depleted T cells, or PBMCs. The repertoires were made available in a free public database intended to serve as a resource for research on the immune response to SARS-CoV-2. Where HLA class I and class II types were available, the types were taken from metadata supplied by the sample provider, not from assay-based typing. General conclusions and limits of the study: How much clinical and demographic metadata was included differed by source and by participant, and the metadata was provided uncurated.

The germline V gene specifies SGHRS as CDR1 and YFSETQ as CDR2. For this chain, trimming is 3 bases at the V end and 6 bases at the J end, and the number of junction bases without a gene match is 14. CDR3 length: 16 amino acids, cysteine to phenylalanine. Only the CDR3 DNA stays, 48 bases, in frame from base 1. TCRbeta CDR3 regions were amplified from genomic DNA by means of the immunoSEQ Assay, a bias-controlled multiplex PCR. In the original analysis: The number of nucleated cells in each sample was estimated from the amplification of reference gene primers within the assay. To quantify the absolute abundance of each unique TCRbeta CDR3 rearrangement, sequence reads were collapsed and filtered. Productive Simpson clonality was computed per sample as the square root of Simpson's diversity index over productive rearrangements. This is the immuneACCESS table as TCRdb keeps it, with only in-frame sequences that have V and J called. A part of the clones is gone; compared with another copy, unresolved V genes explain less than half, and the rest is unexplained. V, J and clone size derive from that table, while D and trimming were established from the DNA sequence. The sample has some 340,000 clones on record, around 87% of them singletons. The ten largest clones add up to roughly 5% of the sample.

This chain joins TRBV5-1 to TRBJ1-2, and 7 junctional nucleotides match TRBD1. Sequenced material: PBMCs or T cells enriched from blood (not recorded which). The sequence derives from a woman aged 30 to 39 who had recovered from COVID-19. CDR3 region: CASSSAWTGARNGYTF. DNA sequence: TGCGCCAGCAGCTCGGCCTGGACAGGAGCTCGGAATGGCTACACCTTC.